Included here is one TCR beta chain sequence, with context. Antigen unknown. As for time point: newly diagnosed, previously untreated cHL patient sample. Untreated, newly diagnosed classical Hodgkin lymphoma PBMCs served for comparison. This record belongs to a study of PD-1 blockade in classical Hodgkin lymphoma. Repertoires were generated with immunoSEQ multiplex PCR, while TCRdb's copy carries only in-frame clones and drops some. The sample lists about 25,000 clones, 85% to 95% occurring once. Trimming pared 3 bases from V and 0 bases from J, leaving 14 bases between. Germline V CDR1 and CDR2: KGHSH, LQKENI. The CDR3 loop spans 16 amino acids. Study-wide results and limits: The drivers behind the repertoire differences, possibly disease activity or prior therapy, remain undefined. When set against healthy donors, newly diagnosed patients were reported to show lower baseline TCR diversity.

Sequencing was performed on peripheral blood mononuclear cells (PBMCs). The rearrangement links TRBV18 to TRBJ1-2; tentatively, D is TRBD1 (5 bases). The receptor's source is a human donor with classical Hodgkin lymphoma. DNA for the CDR3: TGTGCCAGCTCACCCTCGGGACGGCTGCCTAACTATGGCTACACCTTC. The encoded protein is CASSPSGRLPNYGYTF.